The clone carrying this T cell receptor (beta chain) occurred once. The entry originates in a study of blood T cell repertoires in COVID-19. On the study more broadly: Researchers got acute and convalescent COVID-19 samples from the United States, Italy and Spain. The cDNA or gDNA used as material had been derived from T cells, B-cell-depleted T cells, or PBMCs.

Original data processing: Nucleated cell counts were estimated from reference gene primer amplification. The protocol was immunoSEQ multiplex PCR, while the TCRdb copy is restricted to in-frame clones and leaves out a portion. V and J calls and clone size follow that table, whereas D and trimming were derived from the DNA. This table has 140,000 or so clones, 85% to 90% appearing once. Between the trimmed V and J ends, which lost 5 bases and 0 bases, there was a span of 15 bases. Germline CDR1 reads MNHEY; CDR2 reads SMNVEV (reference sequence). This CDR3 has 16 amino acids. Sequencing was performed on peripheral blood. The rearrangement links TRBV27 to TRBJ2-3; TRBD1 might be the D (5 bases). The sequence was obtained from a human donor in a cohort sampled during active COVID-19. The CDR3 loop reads CASSPLGAASTDTQYF. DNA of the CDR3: TGTGCCAGCAGTCCTCTAGGGGCAGCAAGCACAGATACGCAGTATTTT.